This is a list of T cell receptor beta chains from one sample in a study of cytomegalovirus exposure and HLA in healthy donors. The repertoire was sequenced with immunoSEQ multiplex PCR; TCRdb's copy has only in-frame clones and lacks some. This table holds under 150,000 clones, around 82% found once. The specimen was PBMCs. The origin of the receptors is a woman in her 30s in good health and CMV-seropositive. CDR3s include the opening cysteine and the closing phenylalanine or tryptophan. Each record gives: J gene, D gene, clone size, V gene, CDR3 protein, CDR3 DNA. A D gene is named only where the DNA matches it firmly. Rows may omit the clone size; those that give it use once, few, many or a size class.

J gene: TRBJ1-1; D gene: TRBD1; clone size: -; V gene: TRBV25-1; CDR3 protein: CASSETRTGETEAFF; CDR3 DNA: TGTGCCAGCAGTGAAACTCGGACAGGGGAAACTGAAGCTTTCTTT
J gene: TRBJ2-7; D gene: -; clone size: -; V gene: TRBV4-1; CDR3 protein: CASSQVLGPHYEQYF; CDR3 DNA: TGCGCCAGCAGCCAAGTTCTGGGGCCGCACTACGAGCAGTACTTC
J gene: TRBJ2-1; D gene: -; clone size: -; V gene: TRBV11-3; CDR3 protein: CASSPINYNEQFF; CDR3 DNA: TGTGCCAGCAGCCCCATCAACTACAATGAGCAGTTCTTC
J gene: TRBJ2-7; D gene: TRBD2; clone size: -; V gene: TRBV7-2; CDR3 protein: CASSYIFGAGGPTEQYF; CDR3 DNA: TGTGCCAGCAGCTACATATTCGGAGCGGGAGGGCCAACCGAGCAGTACTTC
J gene: TRBJ2-4; D gene: -; clone size: -; V gene: TRBV4-1; CDR3 protein: CASSQGPASGGKNIQYF; CDR3 DNA: TGCGCCAGCAGCCAAGGGCCCGCCTCTGGTGGCAAAAACATTCAGTACTTC
J gene: TRBJ1-4; D gene: TRBD1; clone size: -; V gene: TRBV30; CDR3 protein: CARTGVENEKLFF; CDR3 DNA: TGTGCCCGCACAGGGGTCGAGAATGAAAAACTGTTTTTT
J gene: TRBJ1-2; D gene: TRBD1; clone size: -; V gene: TRBV18; CDR3 protein: CASSPRGAANYGYTF; CDR3 DNA: TGTGCCAGCTCCCCCAGGGGGGCTGCGAACTATGGCTACACCTTC
J gene: TRBJ1-1; D gene: -; clone size: -; V gene: TRBV6-1; CDR3 protein: CASSGTDPEAFF; CDR3 DNA: TGTGCCAGCAGTGGGACTGATCCTGAAGCTTTCTTT
J gene: TRBJ1-1; D gene: TRBD1; clone size: few; V gene: TRBV6-1; CDR3 protein: CASSALTGGLTEAFF; CDR3 DNA: TGTGCCAGCAGTGCCCTGACAGGGGGCTTGACTGAAGCTTTCTTT
J gene: TRBJ2-3; D gene: TRBD1; clone size: few; V gene: TRBV6-1; CDR3 protein: CAVRDSFPTDTQYF; CDR3 DNA: TGTGCCGTCCGGGACAGTTTCCCCACAGATACGCAGTATTTT
J gene: TRBJ2-7; D gene: -; clone size: -; V gene: TRBV6-6; CDR3 protein: CASSQGGGSYEQYF; CDR3 DNA: TGTGCCAGCAGTCAGGGAGGTGGCTCCTACGAGCAGTACTTC
J gene: TRBJ2-2; D gene: TRBD1; clone size: -; V gene: TRBV15; CDR3 protein: CATSDHRWDRSLGELFF; CDR3 DNA: TGTGCCACCAGCGATCACCGTTGGGACAGGTCCTTGGGGGAGCTGTTTTTT
J gene: TRBJ2-7; D gene: TRBD1; clone size: -; V gene: TRBV5-1; CDR3 protein: CASSLPSRDRDYEQYF; CDR3 DNA: TGCGCCAGCAGCTTGCCCTCCCGGGACAGGGACTACGAGCAGTACTTC
J gene: TRBJ2-7; D gene: TRBD2; clone size: -; V gene: TRBV5-4; CDR3 protein: CASSLSSGNSYEQYF; CDR3 DNA: TGTGCCAGCAGCTTATCTAGCGGGAACTCCTACGAGCAGTACTTC
J gene: TRBJ1-4; D gene: TRBD1; clone size: once; V gene: TRBV30; CDR3 protein: CAWSVQETGGEKLFF; CDR3 DNA: TGTGCCTGGAGTGTACAAGAAACAGGGGGTGAAAAACTGTTTTTT
J gene: TRBJ2-7; D gene: TRBD1; clone size: -; V gene: TRBV27; CDR3 protein: CASSRGTGDAYEQYF; CDR3 DNA: TGTGCCAGCAGTAGGGGGACAGGGGATGCCTACGAGCAGTACTTC
J gene: TRBJ2-1; D gene: -; clone size: -; V gene: TRBV21-1; CDR3 protein: CASSKGDRNIRSGRACNEQFF; CDR3 DNA: TGTGCCAGCAGCAAAGGTGACAGGAATATTCGTAGCGGGAGGGCATGCAATGAGCAGTTCTTC
J gene: TRBJ1-4; D gene: TRBD1; clone size: -; V gene: TRBV30; CDR3 protein: CAYLRTGGSEKLFF; CDR3 DNA: TGTGCCTACCTGCGGACAGGGGGCAGTGAAAAACTGTTTTTT
J gene: TRBJ2-5; D gene: -; clone size: few; V gene: TRBV27; CDR3 protein: CASSSKIGEETQYF; CDR3 DNA: TGTGCCAGCAGTTCCAAAATAGGGGAAGAGACCCAGTACTTC
J gene: TRBJ1-4; D gene: -; clone size: few; V gene: TRBV11-2; CDR3 protein: CASSLQGPNEKLFF; CDR3 DNA: TGTGCCAGCAGTTTACAGGGCCCTAATGAAAAACTGTTTTTT
J gene: TRBJ1-1; D gene: -; clone size: few; V gene: TRBV6-6; CDR3 protein: CASARQGRAEAFF; CDR3 DNA: TGTGCCAGCGCACGCCAGGGTCGGGCTGAAGCTTTCTTT
J gene: TRBJ1-1; D gene: TRBD1; clone size: -; V gene: TRBV6-1; CDR3 protein: CASSLTGQVEAFF; CDR3 DNA: TGTGCCAGCAGCTTAACAGGACAGGTTGAAGCTTTCTTT
J gene: TRBJ1-1; D gene: -; clone size: few; V gene: TRBV18; CDR3 protein: CASSPLQTKNTEAFF; CDR3 DNA: TGTGCCAGCTCACCATTGCAGACTAAGAACACTGAAGCTTTCTTT
J gene: TRBJ1-5; D gene: -; clone size: -; V gene: TRBV6-1; CDR3 protein: CASSVLSGVQPQHF; CDR3 DNA: TGTGCCAGCAGTGTACTCTCCGGGGTTCAGCCCCAGCATTTT
J gene: TRBJ1-2; D gene: -; clone size: once; V gene: TRBV15; CDR3 protein: CATSRDTSPPYTF; CDR3 DNA: TGTGCCACCAGCAGAGATACGAGCCCCCCCTACACCTTC
J gene: TRBJ2-3; D gene: TRBD2; clone size: -; V gene: TRBV9; CDR3 protein: CASSATSGRALTDTQYF; CDR3 DNA: TGTGCCAGCAGCGCGACTAGCGGGAGGGCCCTCACAGATACGCAGTATTTT
J gene: TRBJ2-7; D gene: -; clone size: -; V gene: TRBV9; CDR3 protein: CASSVGGERGEQYF; CDR3 DNA: TGTGCCAGCAGCGTAGGGGGGGAAAGGGGCGAGCAGTACTTC
J gene: TRBJ2-7; D gene: -; clone size: -; V gene: TRBV30; CDR3 protein: CAWRSALWRGEDEQYF; CDR3 DNA: TGTGCCTGGAGGTCCGCTTTGTGGCGAGGGGAGGACGAGCAGTACTTC
J gene: TRBJ1-1; D gene: -; clone size: -; V gene: TRBV27; CDR3 protein: CASSFSGSAPEAFF; CDR3 DNA: TGTGCCAGCAGTTTTTCCGGGTCGGCGCCTGAAGCTTTCTTT
J gene: TRBJ2-1; D gene: TRBD1; clone size: -; V gene: TRBV27; CDR3 protein: CASSLTGGEQFF; CDR3 DNA: TGTGCCAGCAGTCTGACAGGGGGTGAGCAGTTCTTC
J gene: TRBJ2-7; D gene: TRBD1; clone size: -; V gene: TRBV7-2; CDR3 protein: CASSLGTGDRQYF; CDR3 DNA: TGTGCCAGCAGCTTAGGGACAGGGGACCGGCAGTACTTC
J gene: TRBJ2-7; D gene: TRBD2; clone size: -; V gene: TRBV5-4; CDR3 protein: CASSLAGARYEQYF; CDR3 DNA: TGTGCCAGCAGCCTAGCGGGAGCCAGGTACGAGCAGTACTTC
J gene: TRBJ2-2; D gene: TRBD1; clone size: -; V gene: TRBV7-6; CDR3 protein: CASAPGTGVFTGELFF; CDR3 DNA: TGTGCCAGCGCACCCGGGACAGGGGTTTTCACCGGGGAGCTGTTTTTT
J gene: TRBJ1-1; D gene: -; clone size: -; V gene: TRBV6-6; CDR3 protein: CASSYPRGEVSEAFF; CDR3 DNA: TGTGCCAGCAGTTACCCCCGGGGAGAGGTATCTGAAGCTTTCTTT
J gene: TRBJ2-4; D gene: TRBD1; clone size: -; V gene: TRBV10-3; CDR3 protein: CAISESGQVGAIQYF; CDR3 DNA: TGTGCCATCAGTGAGTCGGGACAGGTGGGGGCCATTCAGTACTTC
J gene: TRBJ2-1; D gene: TRBD2; clone size: -; V gene: TRBV27; CDR3 protein: CASSPAGLVSYNEQFF; CDR3 DNA: TGTGCCAGCAGTCCAGCCGGACTAGTCTCCTACAATGAGCAGTTCTTC
J gene: TRBJ2-7; D gene: TRBD2; clone size: -; V gene: TRBV14; CDR3 protein: CASSPPSGDISYEQYF; CDR3 DNA: TGTGCCAGCAGCCCACCTAGCGGGGATATATCCTACGAGCAGTACTTC
J gene: TRBJ2-1; D gene: TRBD1; clone size: -; V gene: TRBV6-6; CDR3 protein: CASSTRGQGYNEQFF; CDR3 DNA: TGTGCCAGCAGTACCCGGGGACAGGGCTACAATGAGCAGTTCTTC
J gene: TRBJ1-6; D gene: -; clone size: -; V gene: TRBV4-1; CDR3 protein: CASSQDPGSSYNSPLHF; CDR3 DNA: TGCGCCAGCAGCCAAGATCCTGGGAGCTCCTATAATTCACCCCTCCACTTT
J gene: TRBJ1-1; D gene: TRBD1; clone size: -; V gene: TRBV29-1; CDR3 protein: CSVAGGAYPEAFF; CDR3 DNA: TGCAGCGTAGCAGGGGGCGCGTACCCTGAAGCTTTCTTT
J gene: TRBJ1-5; D gene: -; clone size: -; V gene: TRBV7-9; CDR3 protein: CASSSGAGSNQPQHF; CDR3 DNA: TGTGCCAGCAGCTCCGGTGCGGGTAGCAATCAGCCCCAGCATTTT
J gene: TRBJ2-7; D gene: TRBD2; clone size: -; V gene: TRBV6-1; CDR3 protein: CASAMAGVSYEQYF; CDR3 DNA: TGTGCCAGCGCAATGGCGGGGGTGTCCTACGAGCAGTACTTC
J gene: TRBJ1-2; D gene: -; clone size: few; V gene: TRBV9; CDR3 protein: CASSVGGGEEGYTF; CDR3 DNA: TGTGCCAGCAGCGTAGGGGGGGGCGAGGAGGGCTACACCTTC
J gene: TRBJ2-7; D gene: -; clone size: -; V gene: TRBV9; CDR3 protein: CASGPGGSSYEQYF; CDR3 DNA: TGTGCCAGCGGACCAGGGGGGTCCTCCTACGAGCAGTACTTC
J gene: TRBJ2-1; D gene: TRBD2; clone size: few; V gene: TRBV19; CDR3 protein: CASSIDLASGSYNEQFF; CDR3 DNA: TGTGCCAGTAGTATAGATCTGGCTAGCGGGTCCTACAATGAGCAGTTCTTC
J gene: TRBJ1-6; D gene: TRBD1; clone size: few; V gene: TRBV6-6; CDR3 protein: CASRQGNENSPLHF; CDR3 DNA: TGTGCCAGCCGACAGGGGAATGAGAATTCACCCCTCCACTTT
J gene: TRBJ2-1; D gene: TRBD2; clone size: -; V gene: TRBV10-3; CDR3 protein: CAISGGRATPSSYNEQFF; CDR3 DNA: TGTGCCATCAGTGGCGGGAGGGCCACTCCTAGCTCCTACAATGAGCAGTTCTTC
J gene: TRBJ2-1; D gene: -; clone size: -; V gene: TRBV7-2; CDR3 protein: CASSLVGGGQYNEQFF; CDR3 DNA: TGTGCCAGCAGCTTAGTTGGTGGGGGCCAGTACAATGAGCAGTTCTTC
J gene: TRBJ2-3; D gene: TRBD1; clone size: -; V gene: TRBV7-9; CDR3 protein: CSSSPRGPDTQYF; CDR3 DNA: TGTTCCAGCAGCCCCAGGGGGCCGGATACGCAGTATTTT
J gene: TRBJ1-4; D gene: -; clone size: few; V gene: TRBV18; CDR3 protein: CASSPGKTEEKLFF; CDR3 DNA: TGTGCCAGCTCACCAGGGAAGACAGAGGAAAAACTGTTTTTT
J gene: TRBJ1-1; D gene: TRBD1; clone size: once; V gene: TRBV18; CDR3 protein: CASSPVRDSEAFF; CDR3 DNA: TGTGCCAGCTCACCTGTCCGGGACAGTGAAGCTTTCTTT
J gene: TRBJ1-5; D gene: -; clone size: -; V gene: TRBV6-5; CDR3 protein: CASSSQGSQPQHF; CDR3 DNA: TGTGCCAGCAGTAGCCAGGGAAGTCAGCCCCAGCATTTT